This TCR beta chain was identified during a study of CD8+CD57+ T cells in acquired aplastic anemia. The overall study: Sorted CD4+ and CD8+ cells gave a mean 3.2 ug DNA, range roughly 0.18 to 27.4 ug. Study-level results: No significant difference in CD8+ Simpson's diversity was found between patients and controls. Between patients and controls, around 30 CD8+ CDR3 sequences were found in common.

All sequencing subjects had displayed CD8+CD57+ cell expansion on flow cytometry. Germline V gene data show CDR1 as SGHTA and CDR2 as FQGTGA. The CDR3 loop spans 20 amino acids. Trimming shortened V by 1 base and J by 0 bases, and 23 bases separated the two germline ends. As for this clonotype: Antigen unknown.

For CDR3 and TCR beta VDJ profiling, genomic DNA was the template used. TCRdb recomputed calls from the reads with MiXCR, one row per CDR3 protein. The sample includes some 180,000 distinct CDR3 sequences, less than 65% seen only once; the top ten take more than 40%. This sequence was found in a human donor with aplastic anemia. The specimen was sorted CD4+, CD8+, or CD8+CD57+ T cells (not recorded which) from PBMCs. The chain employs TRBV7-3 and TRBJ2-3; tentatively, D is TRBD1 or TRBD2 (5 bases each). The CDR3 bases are TGTGCCAGCAGCTTAAATTCGAGGGCGCAGGGTAGCTCTAGCACAGATACGCAGTATTTT. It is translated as CASSLNSRAQGSSSTDTQYF.